This T cell receptor beta chain was identified in a study of CD8 T cells in ankylosing spondylitis. Study conclusions and caveats: Ankylosing spondylitis blood appeared to be characterized by a TCR beta motif of eight or nine highly homologous variants.

Of note for this clonotype: As yet, its antigen is unknown.

TCRdb processed the 5' RACE reads anew with MiXCR; each CDR3 protein has one entry. This repertoire shows over 30,000 distinct CDR3 sequences, about 15% found once; its top ten account for about 45%. Trimming removed 5 bases at V and 2 bases at J, with 6 bases between. The CDR3 loop spans 12 amino acids. CDR1 is SGHVS, CDR2 FNYEAQ, per germline. The specimen sequenced was blood. The chain is built from TRBV7-6 and TRBJ2-5; the D is unclear. The origin of this receptor is a male donor with ankylosing spondylitis or in good health (not recorded which). The CDR3 protein is CASSRIQETQYF. The DNA for the CDR3 is TGTGCCAGCAGCAGGATTCAAGAGACCCAGTACTTC.